This passage covers 29 T cell receptor beta chains from one sample sequenced in a study of shared clonotypes between healthy human individuals. TCRdb's table, derived via immunoSEQ multiplex PCR, lists solely in-frame clones and lacks some. The sample carries 2 million to 2.5 million clones, approximately 94% recorded once. Positive CCR7 selection of CD45RO-negative cells yielded the naive CD8 cells, and terminally differentiated effector memory CD45RA+ cells were excluded. The source material was naive CD8+ T cells from PBMCs. These TCRs come from a man aged 18 to 29 in good health. Some clones in this sample may be carry-over from other donors' samples.

This clone showed up just once. CDR3 in DNA: TGTGCCAGCAGCTTAGATTTCCCCGCCCTCGCCGGCGAGCAGTACTTC. Translating it yields CASSLDFPALAGEQYF. This chain joins TRBV11-2 and TRBJ2-7; no clear D gene. From germline, CDR1 is SGHAT and CDR2 FQNNGV. CDR3 length equals 16 residues. The V end was cut by 0 bases, the J end by 6 bases, with 18 bases between.

This rearrangement joins TRBV7-6 to TRBJ1-1; D gene unclear. Trimming removed 1 base at V and 1 base at J, with 10 bases between. Germline lookup yields CDR1 SGHVS and CDR2 FNYEAQ. CDR3 length equals 15 residues. Written as DNA, the CDR3 is TGTGCCAGCAGCTTAGTGAGGACGCCGAACACTGAAGCTTTCTTT. Its protein product is CASSLVRTPNTEAFF.

V gene TRBV7-8 combines with J gene TRBJ1-1; a possible D gene is TRBD1 (5 bases). Germline V gene sequence: CDR1 SGHVS, CDR2 FQNEAQ. The germline V and J ends were trimmed by 3 bases and 4 bases, with 12 bases remaining between them. The CDR3 length is 14 residues. The CDR3: CASSFLGVGTEAFF. CDR3 DNA: TGTGCCAGCAGCTTTTTGGGGGTCGGCACTGAAGCTTTCTTT.

V gene TRBV6-1 combines with J gene TRBJ1-5; D might be TRBD1 (5 bases). Deletions cut 2 bases from V and 4 bases from J, with 9 bases between. Germline CDR1 and CDR2: MNHNS and SASEGT. The CDR3 totals 14 residues. The CDR3 spells CASSELGVNQPQHF. The DNA for the CDR3 is TGTGCCAGCAGTGAATTAGGGGTGAATCAGCCCCAGCATTTT.

This clone was recorded a few times. This CDR3 is also generated by other DNA sequences in the sample. CDR3 in amino acids: CASSLGPSATNEKLFF. DNA of the CDR3: TGTGCCAGCAGCTTAGGGCCGTCAGCAACTAATGAAAAACTGTTTTTT. The chain recombines TRBV7-9 with TRBJ1-4; D is unresolved. Trimming left V 1 base short and J 0 bases short, with 9 bases between. Germline CDR1 reads SEHNR; CDR2 reads FQNEAQ (reference sequence). The CDR3 has 16 amino acids. Variable domain in full (rest from reference TRBV7-9 and TRBJ1-4): DTGVSQNPRHKITKRGQNVTFRCDPISEHNRLYWYRQTLGQGPEFLTYFQNEAQLEKSRLLSDRFSAERPKGSFSTLEIQRTEQGDSAMYLCASSLGPSATNEKLFFGSGTQLSVL.

The chain combines TRBV5-4 with TRBJ2-7; TRBD1 matches 7 bases. CDR3 length equals 13 residues. Germline trimming cut 4 bases from V and 3 bases from J; bases unmatched to any gene: 4. Germline loops: CDR1 SGHNT, CDR2 YYREEE (reference sequence). Here the CDR3 DNA reads TGTGCCAGCAGCCCGGACAGGCTCTACGAGCAGTACTTC. As protein: CASSPDRLYEQYF. The full variable domain, completed using reference TRBV5-4 and TRBJ2-7, is ETGVTQSPTHLIKTRGQQVTLRCSSQSGHNTVSWYQQALGQGPQFIFQYYREEENGRGNFPPRFSGLQFPNYSSELNVNALELDDSALYLCASSPDRLYEQYFGPGTRLTVT.

The rearrangement links TRBV6-6 to TRBJ1-4; 9 bases fit TRBD1. J gave up 7 bases and V 6 bases, and 9 bases lay outside the gene matches. The CDR3 extends over 15 amino acids. Germline assignment: CDR1 MNHNY and CDR2 SVGAGI (reference sequence). The DNA for the CDR3 is TGTGCCAGCAGCCACACAGGGGGCTTGGGTGAAAAACTGTTTTTT. Translated, it gives CASSHTGGLGEKLFF.

A note on this clone: Germline and junction disagree at one end, which may indicate a read error. This sequence joins TRBV10-3 and TRBJ2-7; 8 bases align to TRBD2. The germline V gene encodes CDR1 ENHRY and CDR2 SYGVKD. This CDR3 spans 15 amino acids. The DNA of the CDR3 is TGTGCCATCAGTGAGTCGATCGAGCGGGAGATGGAGCGGTACTTC. This gives the protein CAISESIEREMERYF.

The rearrangement joins TRBV9 to TRBJ1-1, with D possibly matching TRBD1 (6 bases). There are 13 residues in the CDR3. Deletions cut 3 bases from V and 3 bases from J, with 9 bases between. Germline CDR1 is SGDLS and CDR2 is YYNGEE. The DNA for the CDR3 is TGTGCCAGCAGCGGCGGGGGGCACACTGAAGCTTTCTTT. It codes for CASSGGGHTEAFF.

With respect to this clone: Other DNA sequences within the sample encode an identical CDR3. This sequence joins TRBV5-6 and TRBJ2-7; 11 nucleotides agree with TRBD2. Germline V gene lookup returns CDR1 SGHDT and CDR2 YYEEEE. Trimming at V came to 4 bases and at J to 4 bases, leaving 4 bases not matched to a gene. This CDR3 contains 14 residues. Here the CDR3 DNA reads TGTGCCAGCAGCATCGGGACTAGCGGTTACGAGCAGTACTTC. This encodes CASSIGTSGYEQYF.

The chain couples TRBV30 to TRBJ2-2, with D possibly called TRBD1 or TRBD2 (5 bases each). Trimming stripped 4 bases from V and 5 bases from J, with 11 bases between. The CDR3 totals 13 residues. Germline assignment: CDR1 GTSNPN and CDR2 SVGIG (reference sequence). The CDR3 DNA reads as TGTGCCTGGAAGAGGGGAAGGACCGGGGAGCTGTTTTTT. Residues: CAWKRGRTGELFF.

The V call is TRBV11-1, the J call TRBJ1-1; maybe TRBD1 (6 bases). V was cut by 5 bases and J by 0 bases, with 13 bases left in between. The CDR3 consists of 15 residues. The germline V gene has CDR1 SGHAT and CDR2 FQDESV (reference sequence). The CDR3 sequence: CASSPRTVMNTEAFF. The CDR3 DNA reads TGTGCCAGCAGCCCGCGGACAGTTATGAACACTGAAGCTTTCTTT. Complete variable domain (other parts from reference TRBV11-1 and TRBJ1-1): EAEVAQSPRYKITEKSQAVAFWCDPISGHATLYWYRQILGQGPELLVQFQDESVVDDSQLPKDRFSAERLKGVDSTLKIQPAELGDSAMYLCASSPRTVMNTEAFFGQGTRLTVV.

The chain combines TRBV4-2 with TRBJ2-7; 11 bases fit TRBD2. CDR1 is LGHNA and CDR2 is YNFKEQ in the germline V gene. There are 15 residues in the CDR3. V was clipped by 4 bases and J by 3 bases; unmatched bases: 5. CDR3 DNA sequence: TGTGCCAGCAGCCTCCGGACTAGCGGGCTCTACGAGCAGTACTTC. It yields the protein CASSLRTSGLYEQYF.

The chain couples TRBV27 to TRBJ1-3, with no clear D. V lost 6 bases and J lost 0, with 18 bases in between. Germline V CDR1 and CDR2: MNHEY, SMNVEV (reference sequence). CDR3 length: 17 amino acids. CDR3 in DNA: TGTGCCAGCAGGGAGAAGGCCTCCTGGACCTCTGGAAACACCATATATTTT. Translated: CASREKASWTSGNTIYF.

The V call is TRBV7-9, the J call TRBJ2-4; 8 nucleotides agree with TRBD1. Germline loops: CDR1 SEHNR, CDR2 FQNEAQ (reference sequence). Trimming took 4 bases from V and 4 from J; bases not matched to a gene: 6. CDR3 length: 15 amino acids. CDR3 sequence reads: CASSSRTGSKNIQYF. CDR3 bases: TGTGCCAGCAGCTCTAGGACAGGGTCAAAAAACATTCAGTACTTC.

The chain carries TRBV7-9 and TRBJ2-3, with 7 bases fitting TRBD2. Germline CDR1 is SEHNR and CDR2 is FQNEAQ (reference sequence). The CDR3 is 15 residues long. V lost 3 bases to trimming and J lost 5 bases; unmatched junction nucleotides: 8. The CDR3 sequence is CASSFSRERGDTQYF. The CDR3 DNA sequence: TGTGCCAGCAGCTTTTCGCGGGAGCGGGGAGATACGCAGTATTTT.

The chain employs TRBV2 and TRBJ2-1, with a possible D match to TRBD1 (6 bases). Germline V lookup: CDR1 SNHLY, CDR2 FYNNEI. V was trimmed by 2 bases and J by 3 bases, leaving 17 bases between them. This CDR3 has 17 residues. The CDR3 loop is CASSESIEGHIYNEQFF. In DNA form, the CDR3 reads TGTGCCAGCAGTGAATCTATTGAGGGACACATCTACAATGAGCAGTTCTTC. Variable domain in full (rest from reference TRBV2 and TRBJ2-1): EPEVTQTPSHQVTQMGQEVILRCVPISNHLYFYWYRQILGQKVEFLVSFYNNEISEKSEIFDDQFSVERPDGSNFTLKIRSTKLEDSAMYFCASSESIEGHIYNEQFFGPGTRLTVL.

V usage is TRBV28 and J usage is TRBJ2-7, with TRBD2 identical over 14 bases. The V and J ends lost 3 bases and 3 bases, in that order; junction bases with no gene match: 4. There are 16 residues in the CDR3. Looked up from germline, CDR1 is MDHEN and CDR2 is SYDVKM. CDR3 nucleotides: TGTGCCAGCAGTTTGTCCGGGACTAGCGGGAGCTACGAGCAGTACTTC. As protein: CASSLSGTSGSYEQYF.

The chain joins TRBV7-6 to TRBJ2-2, with D unresolved. V lost 3 bases and J 7 bases, leaving 12 bases between the germline ends. CDR1 and CDR2 from the germline V gene are SGHVS and FNYEAQ. This CDR3 comprises 14 residues. The CDR3 coding sequence is TGTGCCAGCAGCTTGGATGGGGAAGGCGGGGAGCTGTTTTTT. Residues: CASSLDGEGGELFF. The variable domain in full, with the rest retrieved from reference TRBV7-6 and TRBJ2-2, is GAGVSQSPRYKVTKRGQDVALRCDPISGHVSLYWYRQALGQGPEFLTYFNYEAQQDKSGLPNDRFSAERPEGSISTLTIQRTEQRDSAMYRCASSLDGEGGELFFGEGSRLTVL.

This sequence joins TRBV9 and TRBJ2-1; D is unresolved. The CDR3 extends over 13 amino acids. Germline assignment: CDR1 SGDLS and CDR2 YYNGEE. Trimming took 3 bases from V and 5 from J, leaving 9 bases between them. The CDR3 bases are TGTGCCAGCAGCGCCGTCAGTGACAATGAGCAGTTCTTC. This sequence encodes CASSAVSDNEQFF.

The gene calls are TRBV5-1 and TRBJ2-7; TRBD1 aligns across 7 bases. The V gene end was trimmed by 0 bases and the J gene end by 3 bases; junction bases not matched to a gene: 15. CDR1 is SGHRS, CDR2 YFSETQ, per germline. CDR3 length equals 18 residues. CDR3 sequence: CASSLGPPGPGTVYEQYF. For the CDR3, the DNA is TGCGCCAGCAGCTTGGGTCCCCCGGGCCCTGGGACAGTCTACGAGCAGTACTTC.

The CDR3 is CASSLLQGSGANVLTF. DNA of the CDR3: TGTGCCAGCAGTTTATTACAGGGATCCGGGGCCAACGTCCTGACTTTC. The chain links TRBV27 to TRBJ2-6, with TRBD1 as a possible D gene (6 bases). Deletions cut 1 base from V and 4 bases from J, with 11 bases between. The CDR3 totals 16 residues. Germline CDR1 reads MNHEY; CDR2 reads SMNVEV (reference sequence).

The rearrangement links TRBV13 to TRBJ2-3; D assignment may be TRBD1 or TRBD2 (6 bases each). This CDR3 spans 14 amino acids. Germline-derived CDR1 and CDR2 are PRHDT and FYEKMQ (reference sequence). V was trimmed by 6 bases and J by 6 bases, leaving 16 bases between them. CDR3: CASSYTQGRDTQYF. In DNA form, the CDR3 reads TGTGCCAGCAGTTATACGCAGGGGAGGGATACGCAGTATTTT.

The rearrangement joins TRBV27 to TRBJ2-1, with 12 nucleotides matching TRBD1. Trimming at V came to 5 bases and at J to 6 bases, leaving 5 bases not matched to a gene. Per germline, CDR1 MNHEY and CDR2 SMNVEV (reference sequence). This CDR3 is built from 15 residues. As DNA, the CDR3 is TGTGCCAGCAGTCCGGGACAGGGGGCTCCCAATGAGCAGTTCTTC. Translation gives CASSPGQGAPNEQFF.

Notes on this clone: The junction departs from the called germline gene at one end, perhaps through a read error. The chain carries TRBV7-9 and TRBJ2-7; 7 nucleotides align to TRBD1. This CDR3 region has 12 residues. Germline assignment: CDR1 SEHNR and CDR2 FQNEAQ (reference sequence). CDR3 nucleotides: TGTGCCATCAGCAGGGGGTTCGGCGAGCAGTACTTC. Protein sequence: CAISRGFGEQYF.

V gene TRBV7-9 combines with J gene TRBJ2-1, with 8 bases lining up with TRBD2. The junction had 14 bases not matched to a gene; V was cut back by 4 bases and J by 9 bases. CDR1 and CDR2 (germline): SEHNR, FQNEAQ (reference sequence). The CDR3 loop spans 16 amino acids. CDR3 sequence (DNA): TGTGCCAGCAGCTCCCTTCTGCGGGGGAGCGGGGGTGAGCAGTTCTTC. This sequence encodes CASSSLLRGSGGEQFF.

This chain connects TRBV27 to TRBJ2-7, with D possibly TRBD1 on 6 matching bases. The CDR3 runs 13 residues. Germline loops: CDR1 MNHEY, CDR2 SMNVEV (reference sequence). With 7 bases removed from V and 6 bases from J, the gap between germline ends came to 16 bases. DNA of the CDR3: TGTGCCAGCAAGCTGACAGGAGTTTCCGAGCAGTACTTC. Protein: CASKLTGVSEQYF.

The chain combines TRBV11-2 with TRBJ2-1; perhaps TRBD1 as D (5 bases). CDR3 length: 17 amino acids. Germline V gene sequence: CDR1 SGHAT, CDR2 FQNNGV. The V and J ends lost 6 bases and 0 bases respectively, with 18 bases between them. DNA for the CDR3: TGTGCCAGCAGTTCCACCCTGGGGCAACACTCCTACAATGAGCAGTTCTTC. Translated: CASSSTLGQHSYNEQFF.

This clone was counted between two and nine times. The chain employs TRBV18 and TRBJ1-1; no definite D call. This CDR3 comprises 14 residues. The germline gives CDR1 KGHSH, CDR2 LQKENI. V shed 3 bases and J shed 2 bases, with 10 bases lying between them. CDR3 coding DNA: TGTGCCAGCTCACCGCGAGACGGAAACACTGAAGCTTTCTTT. This translates into CASSPRDGNTEAFF.